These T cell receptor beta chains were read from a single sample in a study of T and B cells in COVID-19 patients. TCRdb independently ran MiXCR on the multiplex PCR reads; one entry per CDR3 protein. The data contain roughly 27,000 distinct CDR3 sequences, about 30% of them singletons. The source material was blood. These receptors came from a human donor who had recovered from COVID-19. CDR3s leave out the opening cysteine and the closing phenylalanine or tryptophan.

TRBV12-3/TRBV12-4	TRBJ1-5	ASSLGGLGTEIQPQH
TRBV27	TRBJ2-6	ASSFRQGDISGANVLT
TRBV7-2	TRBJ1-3	ASSAGHSGNTIY
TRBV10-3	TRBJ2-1	AISLGRGRNEQF
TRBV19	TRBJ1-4	ASSIPPLRGANEKLF
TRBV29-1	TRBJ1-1	SVERGGSAF
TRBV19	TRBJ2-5	ASSNNPFGETQY
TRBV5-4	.	ASSRVQH
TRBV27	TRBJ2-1	ASSLGTSVRNEQF
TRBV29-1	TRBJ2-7	SANSGSFPYEQY
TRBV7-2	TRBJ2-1	ASRSLRTSFMNEQF
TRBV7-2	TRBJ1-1	ASSLGPAGAF
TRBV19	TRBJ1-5	ASSTRQGLSQPQH
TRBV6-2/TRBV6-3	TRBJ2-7	ASREGPSFHEQY
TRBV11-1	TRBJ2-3	ASSFYGSGADTQY
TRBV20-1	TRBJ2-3	SARGTSGKTDTQY
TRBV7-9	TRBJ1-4	ASSQGEKLF
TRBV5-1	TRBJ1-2	ASRRREEDYGYT
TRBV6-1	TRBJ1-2	ASRGSGYT
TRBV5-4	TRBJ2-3	ASSLQGYTDTQY
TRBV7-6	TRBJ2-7	ASSPGQGREQY
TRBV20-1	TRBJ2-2	SARGVAGHGELF
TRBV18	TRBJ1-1	ASSPQGTENTEAF
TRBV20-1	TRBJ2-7	SARVPGTVYEQY
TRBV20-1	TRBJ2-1	SAASSGRVQGEQF
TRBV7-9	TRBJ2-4	ASSSPSSGLAGGRY
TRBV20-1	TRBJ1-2	SARNGQDYGYT
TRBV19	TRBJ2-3	ASRRGQGTQY
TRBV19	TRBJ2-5	ASSIGVGETQY
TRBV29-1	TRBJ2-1	SVRGGTSGYGDEQF
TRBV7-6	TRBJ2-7	ASSPGPYEQY
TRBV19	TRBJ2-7	ASSLLSGVYEQY
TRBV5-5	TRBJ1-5	ASSGTSNQPQH
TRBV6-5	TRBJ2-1	ASTPPGLDDNEQF
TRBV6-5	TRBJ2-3	ASGTLGTDTQY
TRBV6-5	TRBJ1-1	ASSYAPGTGGTEAF
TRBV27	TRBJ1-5	ATGDRGLGQPQH
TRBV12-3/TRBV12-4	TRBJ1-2	ASSFSEQNYGYT
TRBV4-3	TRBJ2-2	ASSQGLAGSGELF
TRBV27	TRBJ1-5	ASSPQGAINQPQH
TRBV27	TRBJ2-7	ASSLYPVSEQY
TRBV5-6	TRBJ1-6	ASSQSYNSPLH
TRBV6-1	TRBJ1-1	ASSMDRGTEAF
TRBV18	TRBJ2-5	ASSPSAGGRETQY
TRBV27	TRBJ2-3	ASSSPAIWWDTQY
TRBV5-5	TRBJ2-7	ASSPGLAGGTSSYEQY